This T cell receptor (beta chain) emerged from a study of T-cell memory formation after mild COVID-19. General observations from the study: Whether second-wave clones peaking at day 37 were SARS-CoV-2 specific went unconfirmed. Several responding clones turned up in pre-infection memory, indicating that cross-reactive memory may have taken part.

TCRdb re-analysed the 5' RACE reads in MiXCR, keeping a single row per CDR3 protein. The sample has hundreds of thousands of distinct CDR3 sequences, roughly 21% seen once. The CDR3 length is 17 residues. Deletions cut 2 bases from V and 2 bases from J, with 16 bases between. Germline values: CDR1 SGHTS, CDR2 YDEGEE. Regarding this clonotype: Its antigen is still unknown.

The chain employs TRBV5-8 and TRBJ2-2, with TRBD2 as a possible D gene (6 bases). Sequenced material: PBMCs or a T cell subset sorted from them (not recorded which). The source is an adult woman who had mild COVID-19 (a few samples of this study predate the infection). Cell type and time point are not known. The CDR3, as DNA: TGTGCCAGCAGCTTTGAAGTGACGGGAGTCAACACCGGGGAGCTGTTTTTT. Translation gives CASSFEVTGVNTGELFF.